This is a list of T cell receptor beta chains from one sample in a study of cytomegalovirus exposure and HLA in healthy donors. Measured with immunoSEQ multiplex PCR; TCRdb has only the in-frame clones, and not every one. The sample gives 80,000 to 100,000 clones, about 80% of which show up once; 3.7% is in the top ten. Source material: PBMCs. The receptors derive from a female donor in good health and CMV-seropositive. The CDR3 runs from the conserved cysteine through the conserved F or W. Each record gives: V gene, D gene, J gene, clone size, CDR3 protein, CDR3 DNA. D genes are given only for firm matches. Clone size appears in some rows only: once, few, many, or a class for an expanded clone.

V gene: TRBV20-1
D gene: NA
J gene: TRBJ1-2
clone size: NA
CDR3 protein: CSAPREDGYTF
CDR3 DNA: TGCAGTGCTCCCCGGGAGGATGGCTACACCTTC

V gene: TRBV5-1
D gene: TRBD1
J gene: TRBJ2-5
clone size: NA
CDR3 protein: CASMETGGYQETQYF
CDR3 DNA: TGCGCCAGCATGGAGACAGGGGGCTACCAAGAGACCCAGTACTTC

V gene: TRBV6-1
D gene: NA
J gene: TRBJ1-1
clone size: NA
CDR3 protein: CASSEGGGLTEAFF
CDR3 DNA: TGTGCCAGCAGTGAAGGGGGGGGCCTCACTGAAGCTTTCTTT

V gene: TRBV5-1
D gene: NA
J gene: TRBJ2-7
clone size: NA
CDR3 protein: CASSLVPGTYEQYF
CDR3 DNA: TGCGCCAGCAGCTTGGTGCCAGGGACCTACGAGCAGTACTTC

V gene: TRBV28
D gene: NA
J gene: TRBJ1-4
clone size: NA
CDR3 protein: CASSSPAGATNEKLFF
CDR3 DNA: TGTGCCAGCAGTTCCCCCGCGGGTGCAACTAATGAAAAACTGTTTTTT

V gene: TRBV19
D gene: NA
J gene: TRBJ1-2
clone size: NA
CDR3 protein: CASSIYAGEGYTF
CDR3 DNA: TGTGCCAGTAGTATATATGCCGGGGAAGGCTACACCTTC

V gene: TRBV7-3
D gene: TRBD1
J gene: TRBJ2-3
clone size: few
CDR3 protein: CASSQDRVTDTQYF
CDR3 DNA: TGTGCCAGCAGCCAGGACAGGGTCACAGATACGCAGTATTTT

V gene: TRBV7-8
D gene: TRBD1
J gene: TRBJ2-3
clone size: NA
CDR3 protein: CASRDRLRTDTQYF
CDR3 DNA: TGTGCCAGCCGGGACAGGTTACGCACAGATACGCAGTATTTT

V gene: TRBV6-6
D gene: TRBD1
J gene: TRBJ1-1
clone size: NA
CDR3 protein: CASSLTPGQGHTEAFF
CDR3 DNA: TGTGCCAGCAGCCTTACCCCGGGACAGGGCCACACTGAAGCTTTCTTT

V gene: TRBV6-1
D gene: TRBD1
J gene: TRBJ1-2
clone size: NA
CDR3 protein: CASRPDRGYGYTF
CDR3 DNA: TGTGCCAGCAGACCTGACAGGGGCTATGGCTACACCTTC

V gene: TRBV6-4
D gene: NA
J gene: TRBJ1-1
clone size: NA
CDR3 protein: CASSDGEGIGTEAFF
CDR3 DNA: TGTGCCAGCAGTGACGGGGAGGGAATCGGCACTGAAGCTTTCTTT

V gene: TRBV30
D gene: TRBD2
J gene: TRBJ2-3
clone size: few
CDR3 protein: CAWGSGSGIDTQYF
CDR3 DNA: TGTGCCTGGGGTAGCGGGAGTGGTATTGATACGCAGTATTTT

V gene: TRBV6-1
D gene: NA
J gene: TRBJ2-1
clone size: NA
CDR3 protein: CASSGSRPEQFF
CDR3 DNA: TGTGCCAGCAGTGGCTCGCGGCCTGAGCAGTTCTTC

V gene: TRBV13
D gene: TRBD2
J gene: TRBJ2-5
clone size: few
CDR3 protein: CASSLRLAGGETQYF
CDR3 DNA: TGTGCCAGCAGCTTACGACTAGCGGGAGGTGAGACCCAGTACTTC

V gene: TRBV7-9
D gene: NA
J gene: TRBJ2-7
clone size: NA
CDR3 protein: CASSEIKQGFYEQYF
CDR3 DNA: TGTGCCAGCAGCGAAATAAAACAGGGTTTTTACGAGCAGTACTTC

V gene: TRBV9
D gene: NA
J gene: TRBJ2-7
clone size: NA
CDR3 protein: CASSTSWGGLQDEQYF
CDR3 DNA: TGTGCCAGCAGCACAAGCTGGGGGGGCCTTCAGGACGAGCAGTACTTC

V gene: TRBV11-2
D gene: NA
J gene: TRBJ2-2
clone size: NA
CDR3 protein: CASSLDRGAGGELFF
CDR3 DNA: TGTGCCAGCAGCTTAGACAGGGGGGCTGGCGGGGAGCTGTTTTTT

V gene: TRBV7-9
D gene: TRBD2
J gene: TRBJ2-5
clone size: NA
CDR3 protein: CASSPGGGTQYF
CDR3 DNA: TGTGCCAGCAGCCCCGGGGGGGGGACCCAGTACTTC

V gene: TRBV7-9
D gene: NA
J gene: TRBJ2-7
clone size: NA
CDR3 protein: CASSLDIGMSSYEQYF
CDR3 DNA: TGTGCCAGCAGCTTAGATATCGGGATGAGTTCCTACGAGCAGTACTTC

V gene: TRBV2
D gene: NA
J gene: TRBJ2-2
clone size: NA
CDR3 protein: CASKRQGHGELFF
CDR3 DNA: TGTGCCAGCAAACGGCAGGGGCACGGGGAGCTGTTTTTT

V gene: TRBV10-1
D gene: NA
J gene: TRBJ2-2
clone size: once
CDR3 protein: CASSDQAQVTGELFF
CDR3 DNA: TGCGCCAGCAGTGATCAGGCGCAAGTGACCGGGGAGCTGTTTTTT

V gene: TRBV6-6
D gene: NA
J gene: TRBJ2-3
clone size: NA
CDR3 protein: CASNNEGPNTDTQYF
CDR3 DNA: TGTGCCAGCAATAACGAGGGTCCTAACACAGATACGCAGTATTTT

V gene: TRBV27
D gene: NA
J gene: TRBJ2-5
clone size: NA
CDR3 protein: CASSNPGETQYF
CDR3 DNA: TGTGCCAGCAGTAATCCAGGAGAGACCCAGTACTTC

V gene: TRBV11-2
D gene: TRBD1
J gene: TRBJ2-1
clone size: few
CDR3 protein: CASSLGYRGAYNEQFF
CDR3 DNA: TGTGCCAGCAGCTTAGGATACAGGGGCGCCTACAATGAGCAGTTCTTC

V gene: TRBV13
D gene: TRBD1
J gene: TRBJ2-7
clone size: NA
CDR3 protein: CASSPRQGNYEQYF
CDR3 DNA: TGTGCCAGCAGCCCACGACAGGGGAACTACGAGCAGTACTTC

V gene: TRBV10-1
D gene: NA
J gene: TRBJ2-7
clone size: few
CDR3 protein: CASSAGIPGAYEQYF
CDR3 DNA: TGCGCCAGCAGTGCCGGTATTCCGGGAGCCTACGAGCAGTACTTC

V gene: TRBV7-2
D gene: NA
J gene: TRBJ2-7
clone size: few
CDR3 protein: CASSFSAGSSYEQYF
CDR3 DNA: TGTGCCAGCAGCTTCAGTGCGGGGAGCTCCTACGAGCAGTACTTC

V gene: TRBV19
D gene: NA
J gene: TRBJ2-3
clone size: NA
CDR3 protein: CASSIVDWGTDTQYF
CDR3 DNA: TGTGCCAGTAGTATAGTCGACTGGGGCACAGATACGCAGTATTTT

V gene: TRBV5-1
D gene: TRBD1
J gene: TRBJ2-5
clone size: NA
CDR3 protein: CASSFGTVQETQYF
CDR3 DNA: TGCGCCAGCAGCTTCGGGACAGTCCAAGAGACCCAGTACTTC

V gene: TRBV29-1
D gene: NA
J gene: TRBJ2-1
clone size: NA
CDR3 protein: CSVDDFPGLFF
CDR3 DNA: TGCAGCGTTGACGACTTCCCGGGGTTGTTCTTC

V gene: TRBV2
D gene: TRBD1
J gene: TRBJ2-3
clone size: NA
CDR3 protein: CASSRDRGGDTQYF
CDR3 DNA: TGTGCCAGCAGTCGGGACAGGGGTGGAGATACGCAGTATTTT

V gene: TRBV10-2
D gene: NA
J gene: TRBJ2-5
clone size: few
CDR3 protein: CASKKKAEGGQETQYF
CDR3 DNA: TGCGCCAGCAAGAAAAAGGCCGAGGGGGGGCAAGAGACCCAGTACTTC

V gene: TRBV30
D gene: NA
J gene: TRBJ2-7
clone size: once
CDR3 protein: CAWSKDSYEQYF
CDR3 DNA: TGTGCCTGGAGTAAGGACTCCTACGAGCAGTACTTC

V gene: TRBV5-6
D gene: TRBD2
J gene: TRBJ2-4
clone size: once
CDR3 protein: CASSLPTSGGKNIQYF
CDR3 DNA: TGTGCCAGCAGCTTGCCGACTAGCGGGGGGAAAAACATTCAGTACTTC

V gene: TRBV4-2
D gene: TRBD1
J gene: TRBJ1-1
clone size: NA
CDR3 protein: CASSRLDRVTEAFF
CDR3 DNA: TGTGCCAGCAGCCGATTGGACAGGGTCACTGAAGCTTTCTTT

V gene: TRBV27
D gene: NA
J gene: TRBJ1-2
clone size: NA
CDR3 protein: CASSLSGDYGYTF
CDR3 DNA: TGTGCCAGCAGTTTGTCAGGGGACTATGGCTACACCTTC

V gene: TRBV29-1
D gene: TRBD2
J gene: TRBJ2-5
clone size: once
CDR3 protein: CSVGFVVAGETQYF
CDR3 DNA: TGCAGCGTTGGGTTCGTGGTAGCGGGAGAGACCCAGTACTTC

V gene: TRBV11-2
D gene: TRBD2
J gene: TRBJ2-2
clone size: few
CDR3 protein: CASSFAGGYTGELFF
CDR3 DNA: TGTGCCAGCAGCTTTGCGGGGGGGTACACCGGGGAGCTGTTTTTT

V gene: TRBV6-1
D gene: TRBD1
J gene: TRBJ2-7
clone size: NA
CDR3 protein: CASKNRGSVYEQYF
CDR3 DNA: TGTGCCAGCAAGAACAGGGGGTCAGTCTACGAGCAGTACTTC

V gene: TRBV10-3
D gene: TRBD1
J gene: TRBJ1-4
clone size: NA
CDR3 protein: CAARAGTGNEKLFF
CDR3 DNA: TGTGCCGCTCGAGCCGGGACAGGGAATGAAAAACTGTTTTTT

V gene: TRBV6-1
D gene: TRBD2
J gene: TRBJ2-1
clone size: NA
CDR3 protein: CASGGLPDNEQFF
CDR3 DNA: TGTGCCAGCGGGGGACTACCGGACAATGAGCAGTTCTTC

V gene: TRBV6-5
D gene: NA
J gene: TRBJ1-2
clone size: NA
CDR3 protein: CASSSGNSWGYTF
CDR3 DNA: TGTGCCAGCAGCAGCGGGAATTCCTGGGGCTACACCTTC

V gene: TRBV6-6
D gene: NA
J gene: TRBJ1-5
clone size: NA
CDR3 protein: CPSSIQGRGNQPQHF
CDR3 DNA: TGTCCCAGCAGTATACAGGGTCGGGGCAATCAGCCCCAGCATTTT

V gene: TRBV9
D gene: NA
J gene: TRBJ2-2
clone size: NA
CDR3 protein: CASSVVARTNTGELFF
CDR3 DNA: TGTGCCAGCAGCGTAGTAGCCCGAACGAACACCGGGGAGCTGTTTTTT

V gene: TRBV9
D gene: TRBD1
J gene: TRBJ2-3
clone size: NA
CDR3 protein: CASSANRGQDTQYF
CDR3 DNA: TGTGCCAGCAGCGCTAACAGGGGGCAAGATACGCAGTATTTT

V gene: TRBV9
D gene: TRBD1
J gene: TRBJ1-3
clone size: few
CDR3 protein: CASSVDGTGYEGNTIYF
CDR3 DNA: TGTGCCAGCAGCGTAGATGGGACAGGTTACGAGGGAAACACCATATATTTT

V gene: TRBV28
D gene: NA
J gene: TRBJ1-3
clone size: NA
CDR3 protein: CASSLWRAGEGTIYF
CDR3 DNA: TGTGCCAGCAGTTTATGGAGAGCAGGGGAGGGCACCATATATTTT

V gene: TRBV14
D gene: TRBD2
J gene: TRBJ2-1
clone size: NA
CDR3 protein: CASSQVFRTSGYNEQFF
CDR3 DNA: TGTGCCAGCAGCCAAGTTTTCCGGACTAGCGGGTACAATGAGCAGTTCTTC

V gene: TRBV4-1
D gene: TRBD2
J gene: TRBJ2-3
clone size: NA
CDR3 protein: CASSQSPPRGGRDTQYF
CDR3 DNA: TGCGCCAGCAGCCAATCGCCTCCGCGCGGGGGGAGGGATACGCAGTATTTT

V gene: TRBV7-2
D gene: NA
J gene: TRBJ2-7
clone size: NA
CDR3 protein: CASSLAGAMGGPYEQYF
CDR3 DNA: TGTGCCAGCAGCTTAGCGGGGGCCATGGGAGGGCCCTACGAGCAGTACTTC

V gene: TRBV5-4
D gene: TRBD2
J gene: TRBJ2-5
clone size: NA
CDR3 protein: CASSLRLAGTKTQYF
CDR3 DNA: TGTGCCAGCAGCTTACGACTAGCGGGGACGAAGACCCAGTACTTC

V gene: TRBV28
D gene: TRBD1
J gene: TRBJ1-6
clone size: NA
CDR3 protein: CATYLTGSSYNSPLHF
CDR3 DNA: TGTGCCACCTACCTGACAGGGAGCTCCTATAATTCACCCCTCCACTTT

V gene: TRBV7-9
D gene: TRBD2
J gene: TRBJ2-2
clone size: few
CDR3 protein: CASSSLAGGPTGELFF
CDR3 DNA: TGTGCCAGCAGCTCGCTAGCGGGGGGGCCCACCGGGGAGCTGTTTTTT

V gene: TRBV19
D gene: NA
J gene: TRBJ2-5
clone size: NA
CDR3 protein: CASTVGPGVQETQYF
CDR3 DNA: TGTGCCAGTACGGTGGGACCAGGGGTACAAGAGACCCAGTACTTC